The clone carrying this T cell receptor (beta chain) was counted ten times or more. V lost 3 bases and J lost 0, with 3 bases in between. Germline-derived CDR1 and CDR2 are LGHDT and YNNKEL (reference sequence). The CDR3 contains 12 residues. The source of the sample is a study of early T cells in non-severe SARS-CoV-2 infection. Study context: Sequenced material consisted of bulk RNA (from unsorted whole blood), and chains were unpaired.

As part of library construction, unique molecular identifiers were attached to individual cDNA molecules. TCRdb independently ran MiXCR on the 5' RACE reads; one entry per CDR3 protein. The sample has more than 35,000 distinct CDR3 sequences, approximately 6.1% seen once. The specimen was whole blood. The chain combines TRBV3-1 with TRBJ2-7, with D unresolved. This clonotype was sampled from an adult who was a healthcare worker with PCR-confirmed SARS-CoV-2 infection or an uninfected control (not recorded which). The CDR3 DNA sequence: TGTGCCAGCAGCCATTTCTCCTACGAGCAGTACTTC. It translates to CASSHFSYEQYF.